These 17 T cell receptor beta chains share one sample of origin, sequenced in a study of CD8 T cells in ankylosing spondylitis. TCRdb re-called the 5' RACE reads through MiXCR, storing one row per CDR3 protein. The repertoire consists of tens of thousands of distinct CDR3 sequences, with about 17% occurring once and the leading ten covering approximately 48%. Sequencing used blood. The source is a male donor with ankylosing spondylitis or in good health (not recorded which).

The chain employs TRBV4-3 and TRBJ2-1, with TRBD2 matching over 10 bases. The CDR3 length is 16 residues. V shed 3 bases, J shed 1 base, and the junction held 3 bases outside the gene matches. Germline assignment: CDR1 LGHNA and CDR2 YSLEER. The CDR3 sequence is CASSQVSGGSYNEQFF. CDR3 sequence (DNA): TGCGCCAGCAGCCAGGTTAGCGGGGGGTCCTACAATGAGCAGTTCTTC.

The CDR3 nucleotides read TGTGCCAGCAGTGAAGGGTTCTGGGAGACCCAGTACTTC. Protein: CASSEGFWETQYF. The gene calls are TRBV25-1 and TRBJ2-5; D gene uncertain. The CDR3 extends over 13 amino acids. The V gene's germline CDR1 is MGHDK and CDR2 SYGVNS. Trimming pared 2 bases from V and 5 bases from J, leaving 9 bases between. Full variable domain (missing parts from reference TRBV25-1 and TRBJ2-5): EADIYQTPRYLVIGTGKKITLECSQTMGHDKMYWYQQDPGMELHLIHYSYGVNSTEKGDLSSESTVSRIRTEHFPLTLESARPSHTSQYLCASSEGFWETQYFGPGTRLLVL.

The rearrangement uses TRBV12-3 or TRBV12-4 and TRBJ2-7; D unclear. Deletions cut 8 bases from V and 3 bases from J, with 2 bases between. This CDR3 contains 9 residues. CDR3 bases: TGTGCCAGCGGCTACGAGCAGTACTTC. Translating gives CASGYEQYF.

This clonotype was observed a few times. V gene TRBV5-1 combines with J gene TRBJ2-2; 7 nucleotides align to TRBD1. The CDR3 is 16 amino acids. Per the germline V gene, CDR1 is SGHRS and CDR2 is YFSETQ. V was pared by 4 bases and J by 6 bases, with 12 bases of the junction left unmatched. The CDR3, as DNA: TGCGCCAGCAGCGCGCAACAGGGGCTGTCGTCCGGGGAGCTGTTTTTT. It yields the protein CASSAQQGLSSGELFF.

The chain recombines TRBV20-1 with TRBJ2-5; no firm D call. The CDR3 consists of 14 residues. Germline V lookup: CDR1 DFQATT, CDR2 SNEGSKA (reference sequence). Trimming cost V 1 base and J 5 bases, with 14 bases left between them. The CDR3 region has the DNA TGCAGTGCTAGAGGGATAATTAGGTCGGAGACCCAGTACTTC. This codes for CSARGIIRSETQYF.

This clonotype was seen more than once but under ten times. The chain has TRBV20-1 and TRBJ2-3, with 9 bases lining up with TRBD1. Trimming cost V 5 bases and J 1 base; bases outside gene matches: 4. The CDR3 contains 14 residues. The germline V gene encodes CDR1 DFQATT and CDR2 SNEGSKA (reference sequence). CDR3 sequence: CSAPGDRGTDTQYF. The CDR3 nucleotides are TGCAGTGCTCCCGGGGACAGGGGCACAGATACGCAGTATTTT.

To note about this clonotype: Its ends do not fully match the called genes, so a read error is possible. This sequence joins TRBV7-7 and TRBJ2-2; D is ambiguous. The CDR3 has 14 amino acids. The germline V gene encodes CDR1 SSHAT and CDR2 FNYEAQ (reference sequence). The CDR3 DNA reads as TGTGCTAGCAGCTTAGCACGGAACACCGGGGAGCTGTTTTTT. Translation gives CASSLARNTGELFF.

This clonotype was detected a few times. CDR3 nucleotide sequence: TGCAGTGCGGGACCCCGGGAGAGTGAAAAACTGTTTTTT. This codes for CSAGPRESEKLFF. This sequence joins TRBV20-1 and TRBJ1-4; tentatively, D is TRBD1 (5 bases). The germline V gene has CDR1 DFQATT and CDR2 SNEGSKA (reference sequence). The CDR3 is made up of 13 amino acids. V lost 6 bases and J lost 7, with 15 bases in between.

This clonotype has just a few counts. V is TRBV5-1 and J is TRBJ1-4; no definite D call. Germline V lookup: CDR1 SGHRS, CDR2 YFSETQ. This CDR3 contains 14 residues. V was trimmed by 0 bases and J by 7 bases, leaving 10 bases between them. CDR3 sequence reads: CASSLEDPREKLFF. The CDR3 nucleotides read TGCGCCAGCAGCTTGGAGGACCCTCGTGAAAAACTGTTTTTT.

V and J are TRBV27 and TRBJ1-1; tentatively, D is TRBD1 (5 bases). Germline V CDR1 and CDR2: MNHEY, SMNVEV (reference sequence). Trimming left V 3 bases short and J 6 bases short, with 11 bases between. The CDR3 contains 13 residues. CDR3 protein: CASSFGGKAEAFF. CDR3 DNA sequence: TGTGCCAGCAGTTTCGGGGGAAAAGCTGAAGCTTTCTTT.

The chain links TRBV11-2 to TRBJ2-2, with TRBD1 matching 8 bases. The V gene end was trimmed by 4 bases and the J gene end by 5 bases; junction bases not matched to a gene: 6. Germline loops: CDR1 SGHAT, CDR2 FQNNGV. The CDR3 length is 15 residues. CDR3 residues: CASSWDRRGTGELFF. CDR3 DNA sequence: TGTGCCAGCAGCTGGGACAGGAGGGGAACCGGGGAGCTGTTTTTT.

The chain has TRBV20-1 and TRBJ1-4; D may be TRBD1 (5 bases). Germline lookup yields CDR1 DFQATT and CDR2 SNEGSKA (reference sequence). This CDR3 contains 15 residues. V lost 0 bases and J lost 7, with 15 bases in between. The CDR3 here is CSARDMGGSGEKLFF. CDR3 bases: TGCAGTGCTAGAGATATGGGGGGAAGCGGTGAAAAACTGTTTTTT.

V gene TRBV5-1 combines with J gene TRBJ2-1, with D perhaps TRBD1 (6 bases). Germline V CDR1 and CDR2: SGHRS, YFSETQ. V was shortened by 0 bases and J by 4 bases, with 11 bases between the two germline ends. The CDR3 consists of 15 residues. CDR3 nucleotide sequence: TGCGCCAGCAGCTTGGGACAGGTAACTTACAATGAGCAGTTCTTC. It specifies CASSLGQVTYNEQFF.

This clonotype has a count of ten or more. CDR3: CASKLGQGNTGELFF. The CDR3 DNA reads TGTGCCAGCAAACTGGGACAGGGGAACACCGGGGAGCTGTTTTTT. The genes are TRBV12-3 or TRBV12-4 and TRBJ2-2; 9 bases are shared with TRBD1. The V segment lost 7 bases and the J segment 1 base; nucleotides outside the gene matches: 4. The length of the CDR3 is 15 residues.

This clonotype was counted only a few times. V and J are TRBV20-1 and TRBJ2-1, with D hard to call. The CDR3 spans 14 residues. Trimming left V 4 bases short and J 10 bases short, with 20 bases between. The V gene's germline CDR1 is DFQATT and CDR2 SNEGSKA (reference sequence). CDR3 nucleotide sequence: TGCAGTGCTAACCTGGCCCAGGCGTTTTCAGAGCAGTTCTTC. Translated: CSANLAQAFSEQFF.

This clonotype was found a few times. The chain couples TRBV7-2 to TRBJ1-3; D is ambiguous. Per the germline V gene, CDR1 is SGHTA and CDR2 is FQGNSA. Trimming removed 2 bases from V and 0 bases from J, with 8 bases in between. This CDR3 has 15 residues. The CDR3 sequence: CASSLRTRSGNTIYF. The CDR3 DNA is TGTGCCAGCAGCTTAAGAACCCGCTCTGGAAACACCATATATTTT.

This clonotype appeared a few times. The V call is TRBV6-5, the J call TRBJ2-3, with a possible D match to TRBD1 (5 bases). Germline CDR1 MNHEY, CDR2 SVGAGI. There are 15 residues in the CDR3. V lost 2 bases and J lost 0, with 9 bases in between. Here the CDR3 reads CASSYRGSSTDTQYF. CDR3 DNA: TGTGCCAGCAGTTACAGGGGTTCTAGCACAGATACGCAGTATTTT.